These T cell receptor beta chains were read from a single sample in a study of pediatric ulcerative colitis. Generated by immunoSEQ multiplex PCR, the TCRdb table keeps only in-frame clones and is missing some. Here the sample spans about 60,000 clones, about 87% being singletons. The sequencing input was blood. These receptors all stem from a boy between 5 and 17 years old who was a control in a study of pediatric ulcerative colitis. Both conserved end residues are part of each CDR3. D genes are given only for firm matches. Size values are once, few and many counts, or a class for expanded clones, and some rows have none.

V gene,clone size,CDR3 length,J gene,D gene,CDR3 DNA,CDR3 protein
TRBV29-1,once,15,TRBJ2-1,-,TGCAGCGCCCCGGGCGGATCGAGCTCCTACAATGAGCAGTTCTTC,CSAPGGSSSYNEQFF
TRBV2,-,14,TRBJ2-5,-,TGTGCCAGCAGGCCTCGACTGACCCAAGAGACCCAGTACTTC,CASRPRLTQETQYF
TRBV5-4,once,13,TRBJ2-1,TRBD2,TGTGCCAGCAGCACCGGACTAGGAAATGAGCAGTTCTTC,CASSTGLGNEQFF
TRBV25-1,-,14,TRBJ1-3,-,TGTGCCAGCAGCGCTACTGACTCTGGAAACACCATATATTTT,CASSATDSGNTIYF
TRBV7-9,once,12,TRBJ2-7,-,TGTGCCAGCAGCCACAGCTCCTACGAGCAGTACTTC,CASSHSSYEQYF
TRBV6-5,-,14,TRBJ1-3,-,TGTGCCAGCAGGGTCGGCGGGACTGGAAACACCATATATTTT,CASRVGGTGNTIYF
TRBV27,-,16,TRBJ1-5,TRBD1,TGTGCCAGCAGTTTACAGGGGGCGAATGGCAATCAGCCCCAGCATTTT,CASSLQGANGNQPQHF
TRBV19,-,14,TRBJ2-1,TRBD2,TGTGCCAGTAGTGTACCCGGGACTAGCGATGAGCAGTTCTTC,CASSVPGTSDEQFF
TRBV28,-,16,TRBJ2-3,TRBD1,TGTGCCAGCAGTTTAATGGGACAGGGGGCGGAAGATACGCAGTATTTT,CASSLMGQGAEDTQYF
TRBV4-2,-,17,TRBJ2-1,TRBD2,TGTGCCAGCAGCCAGGACGCTAGCGGGAGCTCCTACAATGAGCAGTTCTTC,CASSQDASGSSYNEQFF
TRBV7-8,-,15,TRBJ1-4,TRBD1,TGTGCCAGCAGCCCGTCACAGGGGAATAATGAAAAACTGTTTTTT,CASSPSQGNNEKLFF
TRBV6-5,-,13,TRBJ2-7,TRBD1,TGTGCCAGCAGTTATTCATTACAGGGGAAGCAGTACTTC,CASSYSLQGKQYF
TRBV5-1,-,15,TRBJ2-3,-,TGCGCCAGCAGCTCGGGACCAAAGAGCACAGATACGCAGTATTTT,CASSSGPKSTDTQYF
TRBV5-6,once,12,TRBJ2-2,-,TGTGCCAGCACCCAACCGGCCGGGGAGCTGTTTTTT,CASTQPAGELFF
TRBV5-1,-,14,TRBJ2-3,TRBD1,TGCGCCAGCAGCTTCCGACAGGGCGCAGATACGCAGTATTTT,CASSFRQGADTQYF